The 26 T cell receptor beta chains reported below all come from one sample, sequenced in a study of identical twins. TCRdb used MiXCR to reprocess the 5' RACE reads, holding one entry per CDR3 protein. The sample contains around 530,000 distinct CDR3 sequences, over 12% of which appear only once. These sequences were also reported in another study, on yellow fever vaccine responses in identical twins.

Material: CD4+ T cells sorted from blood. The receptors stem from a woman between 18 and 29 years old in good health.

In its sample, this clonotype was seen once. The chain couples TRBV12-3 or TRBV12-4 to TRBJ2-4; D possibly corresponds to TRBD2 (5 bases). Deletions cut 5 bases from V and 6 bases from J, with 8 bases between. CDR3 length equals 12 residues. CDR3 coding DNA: TGTGCCAGCAGTCCCCGGGGAAACATTCAGTACTTC. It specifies CASSPRGNIQYF.

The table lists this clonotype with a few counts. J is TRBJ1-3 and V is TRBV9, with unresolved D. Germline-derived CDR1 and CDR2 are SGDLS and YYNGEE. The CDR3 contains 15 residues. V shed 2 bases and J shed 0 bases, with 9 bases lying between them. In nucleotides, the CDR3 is TGTGCCAGCAGCGTCTCCGGGGACTCTGGAAACACCATATATTTT. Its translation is CASSVSGDSGNTIYF.

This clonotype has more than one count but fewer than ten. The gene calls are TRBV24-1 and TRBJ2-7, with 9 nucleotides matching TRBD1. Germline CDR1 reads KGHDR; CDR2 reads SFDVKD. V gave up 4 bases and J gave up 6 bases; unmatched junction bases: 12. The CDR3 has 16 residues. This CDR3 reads CATSDQTGTGIFEQYF. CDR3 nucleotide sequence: TGTGCCACCAGTGACCAGACCGGGACAGGGATCTTCGAGCAGTACTTC.

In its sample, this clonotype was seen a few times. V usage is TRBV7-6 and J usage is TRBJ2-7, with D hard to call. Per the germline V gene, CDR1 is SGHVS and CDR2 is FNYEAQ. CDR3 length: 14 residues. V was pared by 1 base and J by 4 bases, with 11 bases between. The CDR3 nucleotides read TGTGCCAGCAGCTTAGGGCAGGAAGCGTACGAGCAGTACTTC. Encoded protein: CASSLGQEAYEQYF.

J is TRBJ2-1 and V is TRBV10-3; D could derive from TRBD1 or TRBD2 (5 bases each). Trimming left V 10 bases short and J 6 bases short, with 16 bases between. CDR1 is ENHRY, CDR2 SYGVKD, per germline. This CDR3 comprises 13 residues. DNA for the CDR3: TGTGCCAGCCGGGACCCCACGGCCAATGAGCAGTTCTTC. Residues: CASRDPTANEQFF.

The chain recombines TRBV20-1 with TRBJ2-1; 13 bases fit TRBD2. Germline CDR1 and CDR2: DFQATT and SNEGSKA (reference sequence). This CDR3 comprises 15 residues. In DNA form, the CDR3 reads TGCAGCGTCCTCGGAGGACTAGCGGGGGTCCTTAAGCAGTTCTTC. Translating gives CSVLGGLAGVLKQFF.

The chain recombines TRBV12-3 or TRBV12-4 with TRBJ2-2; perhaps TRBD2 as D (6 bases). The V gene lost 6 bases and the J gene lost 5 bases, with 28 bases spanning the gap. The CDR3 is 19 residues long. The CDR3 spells CASSEPYGGIRTSTGELFF. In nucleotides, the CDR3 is TGTGCCAGCAGCGAGCCCTATGGCGGGATACGTACTTCTACCGGGGAGCTGTTTTTT.

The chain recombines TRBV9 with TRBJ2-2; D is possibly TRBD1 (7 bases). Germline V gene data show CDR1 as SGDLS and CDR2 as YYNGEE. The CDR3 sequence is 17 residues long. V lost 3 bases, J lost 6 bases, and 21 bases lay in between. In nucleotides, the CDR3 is TGTGCCAGCAGCGACCGACAGGGCGGGAAAGTTCCCGGGGAGCTGTTTTTT. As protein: CASSDRQGGKVPGELFF. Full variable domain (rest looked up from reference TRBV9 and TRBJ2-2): DSGVTQTPKHLITATGQRVTLRCSPRSGDLSVYWYQQSLDQGLQFLIQYYNGEERAKGNILERFSAQQFPDLHSELNLSSLELGDSALYFCASSDRQGGKVPGELFFGEGSRLTVL.

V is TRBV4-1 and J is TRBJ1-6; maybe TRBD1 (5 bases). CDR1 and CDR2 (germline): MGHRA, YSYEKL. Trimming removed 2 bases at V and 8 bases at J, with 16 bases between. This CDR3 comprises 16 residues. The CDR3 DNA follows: TGCGCCAGCAGCCAAATAGGGGAGGAGGTCTATTCACCCCTCCACTTT. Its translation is CASSQIGEEVYSPLHF.

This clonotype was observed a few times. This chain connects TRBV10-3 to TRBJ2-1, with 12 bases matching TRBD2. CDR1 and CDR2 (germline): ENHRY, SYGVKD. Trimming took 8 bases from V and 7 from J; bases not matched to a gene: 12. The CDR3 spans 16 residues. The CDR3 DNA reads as TGTGCCATCCAAACTCGAGCTAGCGGGGGGGCAAATGAGCAGTTCTTC. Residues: CAIQTRASGGANEQFF.

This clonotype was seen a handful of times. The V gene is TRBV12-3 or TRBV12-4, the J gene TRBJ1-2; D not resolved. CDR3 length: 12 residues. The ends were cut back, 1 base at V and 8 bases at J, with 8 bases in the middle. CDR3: CASSLGVSGYTF. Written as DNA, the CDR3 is TGTGCCAGCAGTTTAGGGGTGTCGGGCTACACCTTC.

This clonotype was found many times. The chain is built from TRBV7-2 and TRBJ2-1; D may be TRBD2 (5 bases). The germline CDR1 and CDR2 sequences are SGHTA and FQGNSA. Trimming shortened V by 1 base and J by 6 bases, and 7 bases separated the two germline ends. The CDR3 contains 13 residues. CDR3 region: CASSLGTSNEQFF. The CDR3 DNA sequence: TGTGCCAGCAGCTTAGGTACTAGCAATGAGCAGTTCTTC.

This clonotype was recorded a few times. The CDR3 loop is CASSEPQREGYEQYF. CDR3 DNA sequence: TGCGCCAGCAGTGAGCCTCAGCGGGAGGGGTACGAGCAGTACTTC. V gene TRBV10-2 combines with J gene TRBJ2-7, with TRBD2 matching 10 bases. This CDR3 is built from 15 residues. V shed 2 bases, J shed 4 bases, and the junction held 5 bases outside the gene matches. Germline V gene lookup returns CDR1 WSHSY and CDR2 SAAADI.

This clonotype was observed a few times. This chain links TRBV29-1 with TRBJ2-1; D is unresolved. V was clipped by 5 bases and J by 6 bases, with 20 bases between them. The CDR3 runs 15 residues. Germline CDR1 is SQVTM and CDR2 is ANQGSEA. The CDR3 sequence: CSVSSEAFLSNEQFF. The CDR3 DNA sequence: TGCAGCGTTTCATCGGAAGCCTTTCTGTCCAATGAGCAGTTCTTC.

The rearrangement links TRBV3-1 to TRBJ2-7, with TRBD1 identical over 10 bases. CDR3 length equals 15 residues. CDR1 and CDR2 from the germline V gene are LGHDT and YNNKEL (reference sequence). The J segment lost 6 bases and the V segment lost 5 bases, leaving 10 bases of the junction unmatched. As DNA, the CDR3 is TGTGCCAGCAGCTTCAGACAGGGGGCAGCTCGCGAGCAGTACTTC. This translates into CASSFRQGAAREQYF.

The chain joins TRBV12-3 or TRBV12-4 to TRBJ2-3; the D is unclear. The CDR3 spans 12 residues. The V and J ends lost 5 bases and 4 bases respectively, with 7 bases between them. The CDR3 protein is CASSSYPDTQYF. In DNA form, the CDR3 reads TGTGCCAGCAGTAGTTATCCAGATACGCAGTATTTT.

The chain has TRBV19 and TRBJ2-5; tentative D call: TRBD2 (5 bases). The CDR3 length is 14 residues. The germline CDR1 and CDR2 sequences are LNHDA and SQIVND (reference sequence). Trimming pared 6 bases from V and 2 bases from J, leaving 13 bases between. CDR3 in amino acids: CASREDRWQETQYF. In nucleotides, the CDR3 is TGTGCCAGTAGGGAGGACCGCTGGCAAGAGACCCAGTACTTC.

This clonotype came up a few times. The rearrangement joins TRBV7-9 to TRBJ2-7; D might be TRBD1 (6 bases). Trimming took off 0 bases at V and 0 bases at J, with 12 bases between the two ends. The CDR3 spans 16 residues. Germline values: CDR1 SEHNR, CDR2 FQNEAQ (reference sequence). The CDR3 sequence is CASSLAGGGPSYEQYF. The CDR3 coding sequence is TGTGCCAGCAGCTTAGCAGGGGGTGGACCCTCCTACGAGCAGTACTTC.

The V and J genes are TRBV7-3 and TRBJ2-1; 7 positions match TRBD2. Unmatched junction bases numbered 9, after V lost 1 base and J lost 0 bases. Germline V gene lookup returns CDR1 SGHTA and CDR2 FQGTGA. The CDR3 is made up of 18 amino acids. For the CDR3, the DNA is TGTGCCAGCAGCTTAATGGCTAGCGGTAGAAGCTCCTACAATGAGCAGTTCTTC. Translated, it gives CASSLMASGRSSYNEQFF. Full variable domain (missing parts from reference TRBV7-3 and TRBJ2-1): GAGVSQTPSNKVTEKGKYVELRCDPISGHTALYWYRQSLGQGPEFLIYFQGTGAADDSGLPNDRFFAVRPEGSVSTLKIQRTERGDSAVYLCASSLMASGRSSYNEQFFGPGTRLTVL.

Here the CDR3 DNA reads TGTGCCAGCAGTTTTGGCCTGAAGACCTACGAGCAGTACTTC. Translated: CASSFGLKTYEQYF. The chain combines TRBV28 with TRBJ2-7; D not resolved. The CDR3 has 14 residues. Germline V lookup: CDR1 MDHEN, CDR2 SYDVKM. The V end was cut by 3 bases, the J end by 2 bases, with 11 bases between.

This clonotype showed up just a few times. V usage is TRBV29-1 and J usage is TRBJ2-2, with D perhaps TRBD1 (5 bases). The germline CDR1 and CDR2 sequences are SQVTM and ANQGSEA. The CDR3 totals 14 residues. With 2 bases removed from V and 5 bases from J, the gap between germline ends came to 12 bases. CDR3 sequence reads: CSVERGSSTGELFF. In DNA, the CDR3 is TGCAGCGTTGAAAGGGGCAGTTCTACCGGGGAGCTGTTTTTT.

The CDR3 loop is CASSYSKGLAGATGELFF. The CDR3 nucleotides read TGTGCCAGCAGTTACTCGAAGGGACTAGCGGGAGCCACCGGGGAGCTGTTTTTT. The chain links TRBV6-2 or TRBV6-3 to TRBJ2-2; 14 positions agree with TRBD2. CDR1 and CDR2 (germline): MNHEY, SVGEGT. V was pared by 0 bases and J by 4 bases, with 4 bases of the junction left unmatched. The CDR3 spans 18 residues.

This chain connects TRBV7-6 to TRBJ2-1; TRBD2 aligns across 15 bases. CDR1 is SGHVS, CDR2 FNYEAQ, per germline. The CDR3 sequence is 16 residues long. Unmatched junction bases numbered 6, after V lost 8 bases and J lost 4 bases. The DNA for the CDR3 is TGTGCCAGCTCCGGGACTAGCGGGGGGCCATACAATGAGCAGTTCTTC. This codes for CASSGTSGGPYNEQFF.

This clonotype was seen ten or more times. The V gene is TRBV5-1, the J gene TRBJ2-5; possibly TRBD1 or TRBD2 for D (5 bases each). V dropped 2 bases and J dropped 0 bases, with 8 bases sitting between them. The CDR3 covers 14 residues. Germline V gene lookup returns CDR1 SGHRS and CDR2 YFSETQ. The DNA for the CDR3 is TGCGCCAGCAGCTTCCAGGGAGACCAAGAGACCCAGTACTTC. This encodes CASSFQGDQETQYF.

The DNA for the CDR3 is TGTGCCAGCAGCTTAGCGCCCGGGCCGACCCGATACAATGAGCAGTTCTTC. Its translation: CASSLAPGPTRYNEQFF. The chain has TRBV7-2 and TRBJ2-1; D unclear. Germline-derived CDR1 and CDR2 are SGHTA and FQGNSA. The CDR3 is 17 residues long. V shed 0 bases and J shed 4 bases, with 16 bases lying between them.

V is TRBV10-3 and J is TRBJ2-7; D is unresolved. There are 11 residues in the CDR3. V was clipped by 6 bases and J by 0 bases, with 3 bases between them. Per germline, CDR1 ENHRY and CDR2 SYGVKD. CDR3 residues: CAISSSYEQYF. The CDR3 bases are TGTGCCATCAGCTCCTCCTACGAGCAGTACTTC.